This is a list of T cell receptor beta chains from one sample in a study of sequential checkpoint blockade in melanoma. Assay used: immunoSEQ multiplex PCR; TCRdb lists only in-frame clones, some missing. In the table there are several hundred clones, less than 30% of which are singletons. Source: tumor tissue (inferred from file names), taken from a patient given nivolumab and ipilimumab in sequence. The receptors originated from a human donor with melanoma. Both conserved end residues are part of each CDR3. The order of the fields is J gene, clone size, V gene, D gene, CDR3 DNA, CDR3 protein. A D gene is named only where the DNA matches it firmly. Some rows have no size entry. The others give once, few or many, or a class for an expanded clone.

TRBJ2-5 medium-sized TRBV6-8 TRBD2 TGTGCCAGCAGGCCGGGACTAGCAGACCAAGAGACCCAGTACTTC CASRPGLADQETQYF
TRBJ1-1 - TRBV19 TRBD1 TGTGCCAGTAGGGACAGGGGTTCTGAAGCTTTCTTT CASRDRGSEAFF
TRBJ1-2 - TRBV14 - TGTGCCAGCAGCCAAGGACAATACTATGGCTACACCTTC CASSQGQYYGYTF
TRBJ1-1 few TRBV6-8 TRBD1 TGTGCCAGCAGTACAGGGACAGGGGAAAGGGTTGAAGCTTTCTTT CASSTGTGERVEAFF
TRBJ1-2 - TRBV25-1 - TGTGCCAGCAGTGAGCCAGTCCGCGGGGGCTACACCTTC CASSEPVRGGYTF
TRBJ2-1 - TRBV10-3 TRBD1 TGTGCCAGCGGCACCGGGACAGGGGAGGTCGATGAGCAGTTCTTC CASGTGTGEVDEQFF
TRBJ2-1 medium-sized TRBV11-3 - TGTGCCAGCAGCTTAGGTCGGGGGCAAGCCAATGAGCAGTTCTTC CASSLGRGQANEQFF
TRBJ2-3 few TRBV11-3 - TGTGCCAGCAGCTTAACGGGCATGCTAGCTGGCGCAGATACGCAGTATTTT CASSLTGMLAGADTQYF
TRBJ1-6 large TRBV11-3 - TGTGCCAGCAGCTTAGACAGGGACGGAAAAAATTCACCCCTCCACTTT CASSLDRDGKNSPLHF
TRBJ2-2 few TRBV11-3 - TGTGCCAGCAGCTTTAACGCCGACAGCGGGGAGCTGTTTTTT CASSFNADSGELFF
TRBJ2-5 - TRBV11-3 - TGTGCCAGCAGCTTTAACCTAGGGATGTACCAAGAGACCCAGTACTTC CASSFNLGMYQETQYF
TRBJ1-6 few TRBV25-1 - TGTGCCAGCAGTGGCGATCGGCACGCCTCTTCACCCCTCCACTTT CASSGDRHASSPLHF
TRBJ1-1 - TRBV25-1 - TGTGCCAGCAGTGAATTCCAGGGAAACACTTACACTGAAGCTTTCTTT CASSEFQGNTYTEAFF
TRBJ2-1 medium-sized TRBV7-7 TRBD2 TGTGCCAGCAGCCAAGAAGCGGGGGGGCCCAATGAGCAGTTCTTC CASSQEAGGPNEQFF
TRBJ2-7 - TRBV11-3 - TGTGCCAGCAGCTTGGAACTGGCCACGGACGAGCAGTACTTC CASSLELATDEQYF
TRBJ2-1 - TRBV11-3 TRBD2 TGTGCCAGCAGCCCCAGCGGGGTCGCGTCCTACAATGAGCAGTTCTTC CASSPSGVASYNEQFF
TRBJ2-5 - TRBV23-1 - TGCGCCACCAGGATTGAGGGTTTAGAGACCCAGTACTTC CATRIEGLETQYF
TRBJ1-3 - TRBV11-3 - TGTGCCAGCGTTCCAGGGCGGAGAGGAAACACCATATATTTT CASVPGRRGNTIYF
TRBJ2-1 once TRBV19 TRBD1 TGTGCCAGTAGTATTTACCGGGACAGGGGATGGTTCTTC CASSIYRDRGWFF
TRBJ1-2 few TRBV2 TRBD1 TGTGCCAGCGCGGCAGGGGGGAAACATGGCTACACCTTC CASAAGGKHGYTF
TRBJ2-1 few TRBV7-2 - TGTGCCAGCAGCTTAAATCCAAACCATGAGCAGTTCTTC CASSLNPNHEQFF
TRBJ2-7 - TRBV11-1 TRBD1 TGTGCCAGCAGCTTCAATGGTGACAGGGCTGTCGAGCAGTACTTC CASSFNGDRAVEQYF
TRBJ2-3 - TRBV6-8 TRBD2 TGTGCCAGCAGTTACGGTAGCGGGACAGATACGCAGTATTTT CASSYGSGTDTQYF
TRBJ2-6 - TRBV6-8 TRBD1 TGTGCCACCGATCAGGGGGCGCGGGGGGCCAACGTCCTGACTTTC CATDQGARGANVLTF
TRBJ2-7 - TRBV5-1 TRBD2 TGCGCCAGCAGCTGGACTAGCGGGTCTGGCGAGCAGTACTTC CASSWTSGSGEQYF
TRBJ2-5 large TRBV11-3 - TGTGCCAGCAGCCAAGGGGGGGGTTCGGAGACCCAGTACTTC CASSQGGGSETQYF
TRBJ1-4 few TRBV10-2 TRBD1 TGCGCCAGCAGTTCCACGACAGGGGGATCGGAAAAACTGTTTTTT CASSSTTGGSEKLFF
TRBJ2-1 - TRBV5-1 TRBD2 TGCGCCAGCACCGGGACTAGCGGCTACAATGAGCAGTTCTTC CASTGTSGYNEQFF
TRBJ2-3 - TRBV15 TRBD2 TGTGCCACCAGCAGAGCCTCGGGGGGACCTACAGATACGCAGTATTTT CATSRASGGPTDTQYF
TRBJ2-7 once TRBV19 - TGTGCCAGTAGCCCTAGTACTGCTAGGGAGCAGTACTTC CASSPSTAREQYF
TRBJ2-3 hyperexpanded TRBV11-3 TRBD2 TGTGCCAGCAGCTTAGATGCACAGTTTAGCGGGGGGATCAACACAGATACGCAGTATTTT CASSLDAQFSGGINTDTQYF
TRBJ2-3 - TRBV6-8 - TGTGCCAGCAGTGGGGAAGAGACAGATACGCAGTATTTT CASSGEETDTQYF
TRBJ1-5 few TRBV2 - TGTGCCAGCAAAGGGTCCCGGGACAAAGATAGCAATCAGCCCCAGCATTTT CASKGSRDKDSNQPQHF
TRBJ2-2 - TRBV15 - TGTGCCACCAGCAGAGATAACGCCCCCGGGGAGCTGTTTTTT CATSRDNAPGELFF
TRBJ2-1 - TRBV5-1 TRBD2 TGCGCCAGCAGCTTAGGTAGCGGGGGCTACAATGAGCAGTTCTTC CASSLGSGGYNEQFF
TRBJ1-2 - TRBV19 - TGTGCCAGTAGTATAGGGGGCTTTGGCTACACCTTC CASSIGGFGYTF
TRBJ2-1 few TRBV11-3 TRBD1 TGTGCCAGCAGCTTTGGACAGGGGTACTACAATGAGCAGTTCTTC CASSFGQGYYNEQFF
TRBJ2-7 - TRBV19 TRBD1 TGTGCCAGTAGTATATCCGGGACAGGGGCCTTCGAGCAGTACTTC CASSISGTGAFEQYF
TRBJ1-3 large TRBV4-1 - TGCGCCAGCAGCCAACGCTCGGGGGAAGTTGGAAACACCATATATTTT CASSQRSGEVGNTIYF
TRBJ2-7 medium-sized TRBV11-3 - TGTGCCAGCAGCTTCGGGCCGGAGTCTAGGGAGCAGTACTTC CASSFGPESREQYF
TRBJ1-1 hyperexpanded TRBV6-8 TRBD1 TGTGCCAGCAGTTACGGGGACAGCACTGAAGCTTTCTTT CASSYGDSTEAFF
TRBJ1-2 - TRBV7-6 TRBD1 TGTGCCAGCAGCTTGGCAGGACAGGGGATTAATGGCTACACCTTC CASSLAGQGINGYTF
TRBJ1-4 few TRBV6-8 - TGTGCCAGCAGTTACCGGGGTTCGGGTAATGAAAAACTGTTTTTT CASSYRGSGNEKLFF
TRBJ2-6 few TRBV6-8 TRBD2 TGTGCCGGGACTAGCGGGGCAATCTCTGGGGCCAACGTCCTGACTTTC CAGTSGAISGANVLTF
TRBJ2-6 - TRBV12-2 - TGTGCAAGTCGTTGTAGGGTTTTAAGGGCCAACGTCCTGACTTTC CASRCRVLRANVLTF
TRBJ2-5 few TRBV11-3 - TGTGCCAGCAGCGGGACACCTCATTTAGAAGAGACCCAGTACTTC CASSGTPHLEETQYF
TRBJ2-4 few TRBV9 - TGTGCCAGCAGCGTAGTCCCGGGTGGGGACATTCAGTACTTC CASSVVPGGDIQYF
TRBJ2-7 - TRBV14 - TGTGCCAGCAGCCAGCCGACACGCGAGCAGTACTTC CASSQPTREQYF
TRBJ1-1 - TRBV5-1 - TGCGCCAGCAGCTTGGCCCCCGGGAGGGCTGAAGCTTTCTTT CASSLAPGRAEAFF
TRBJ2-1 - TRBV12-5 TRBD2 TGTGCTAGTGCCACGAGATCACTAGCGGTATACAATGAGCAGTTCTTC CASATRSLAVYNEQFF
TRBJ2-5 - TRBV25-1 TRBD1 TGTGCCAGCAGTGAATCGACAGGGGGCTTGGAGACCCAGTACTTC CASSESTGGLETQYF
TRBJ1-4 few TRBV11-3 TRBD1 TGTGCCAGCTCTAACCGGGACAGTCTACGGGAACTGTTTTTT CASSNRDSLRELFF
TRBJ2-2 few TRBV6-8 - TGTGCCAGCAGTGGCGAAAACACCGGGGAGCTGTTTTTT CASSGENTGELFF
TRBJ1-5 few TRBV6-8 TRBD1 TGTGCCAGCAGGGGGACTCAGGGGGCGAGTCAGCCCCAGCATTTT CASRGTQGASQPQHF
TRBJ1-6 medium-sized TRBV11-3 TRBD1 TGTGCCAGCAGTAGGGCCCGCCGGGACAGGAGTTCACCCCTCCACTTT CASSRARRDRSSPLHF
TRBJ1-4 - TRBV12-5 - TGTGCCAGCAATCCGGGACGAGGATTAGCTAATGAAAAACTGTTTTTT CASNPGRGLANEKLFF
TRBJ2-7 large TRBV6-8 TRBD1 TGTGCCAGCAGTTATGGGACAGGGGCATCCCTCTTTGAGCAGTACTTC CASSYGTGASLFEQYF
TRBJ1-2 medium-sized TRBV11-3 - TGTGCCAGCAGCCTTGGTGGGGCAGGGGACTATGGCTACACCTTC CASSLGGAGDYGYTF
TRBJ1-1 few TRBV6-8 - TGTGCCAGCAGTTACTCCATAAACACTGAAGCTTTCTTT CASSYSINTEAFF